Only one count was recorded for the clone carrying this T cell receptor (beta chain). The data derive from a study of blood T cell repertoires in COVID-19. Whole-study context: Specimens from acute and convalescent COVID-19 originated in the United States, Italy and Spain.

Some clones are missing from TCRdb's copy, which holds only in-frame ones; the method was immunoSEQ multiplex PCR. Here the sample spans approximately 150,000 clones, around 84% being singletons. V was shortened by 5 bases and J by 2 bases, with 10 bases between the two germline ends. The CDR3 spans 14 residues. Germline CDR1 and CDR2: MDHEN and SYDVKM. The rearrangement links TRBV28 to TRBJ1-3, with a possible D match to TRBD1 (5 bases). The sample was peripheral blood. The TCR sequence derives from a human donor with acute or convalescent COVID-19. The donor label of this sample is uncertain. This chain's CDR3 is CASSPGSTGNTIYF. Here the CDR3 DNA reads TGTGCCAGCAGTCCAGGGTCCACTGGAAACACCATATATTTT.